This TCR beta chain emerged from a study of monozygotic twins with inflammatory bowel disease. Using the 5' RACE reads, TCRdb records one entry per CDR3 protein without DNA. This listing includes about 160,000 distinct CDR3 sequences. CDR1 is DFQATT and CDR2 is SNEGSKA in the germline V gene (reference sequence). The CDR3 consists of 14 residues. Sequenced: blood. The clonotype originates from a human donor with ulcerative colitis or Crohn's disease, or a healthy co-twin of an affected twin (not recorded which). The rearrangement links TRBV20-1 to TRBJ2-1; TCRdb's assignment of TRBD2 cannot be checked, as there is no DNA. The CDR3 protein is CSARDGSESNEQFF.